The rows below give T cell receptor beta chains drawn from one sample of a study of blood T cell repertoires in COVID-19. Repertoires were generated with immunoSEQ multiplex PCR, while TCRdb's copy carries only in-frame clones and drops some. The data contain about 340,000 clones, approximately 90% of them seen just once; the ten biggest clones take up 3% to 4%. The sample consisted of peripheral blood. Source of these receptors: a woman aged 18-29 years who had recovered from COVID-19. CDR3s include the opening cysteine and the closing phenylalanine or tryptophan. A D gene is named only where the DNA matches it firmly. Clone size is not always given. Where it is, it says once, few, many or a class for expanded clones.

TRBD1 - TRBJ2-5 TRBV28 TGTGCCAGCAGTTTCAGGACAGGGGGCATGGGGGAGACCCAGTACTTC CASSFRTGGMGETQYF
- - TRBJ2-1 TRBV3-1/TRBV3-2 TGTGCCAGCAGCCAAGAACGCCCGAGCTCCTACAATGAGCAGTTCTTC CASSQERPSSYNEQFF
- - TRBJ2-3 TRBV7-2 TGTGCCAGCAGCCCACAAGGTACAGGCAACACAGATACGCAGTATTTT CASSPQGTGNTDTQYF
- - TRBJ1-1 TRBV28 TGTGCCAGCAGGGAAGCGGCCACTGAAGCTTTCTTT CASREAATEAFF
TRBD1 - TRBJ1-5 TRBV18 TGTGCCAGCTCACCACCCCATCGGGACAGGGGTCAGCCCCAGCATTTT CASSPPHRDRGQPQHF
- - TRBJ2-5 TRBV18 TGTGCCAGCTCCGGCCAAGAGACCCAGTACTTC CASSGQETQYF
- - TRBJ2-6 TRBV5-1 TGCGCCAGCAGCCCCCCAGGGGACTCTGGGGCCAACGTCCTGACTTTC CASSPPGDSGANVLTF
- - TRBJ1-1 TRBV11-3 TGTGCCAGCAGCTATGGCGGGCAAGCGTGGAACACTGAAGCTTTCTTT CASSYGGQAWNTEAFF
TRBD2 - TRBJ2-1 TRBV4-1 TGCGCCACTCGGAGCGGGAGGGCCATATATGAGCAGTTCTTC CATRSGRAIYEQFF
TRBD1 - TRBJ1-1 TRBV6-5 TGTGCCAGCACCGACAGGGGGGGGAACACTGAAGCTTTCTTT CASTDRGGNTEAFF
- few TRBJ1-4 TRBV4-3 TGCGCCAGCAGCCAAGATGTCGGGACATTGGGAAAACTGTTTTTT CASSQDVGTLGKLFF
- - TRBJ1-3 TRBV6-2/TRBV6-3 TGTGCCAGCAGTTACCTGACAGTTTCTGGAAACACCATATATTTT CASSYLTVSGNTIYF
TRBD1 once TRBJ1-2 TRBV5-1 TGCGCCAGCAGCATCGGGACAGATGTCTATGGCTACACCTTC CASSIGTDVYGYTF
TRBD2 - TRBJ2-3 TRBV11-3 TGTGCCAGCAGCTTCCTAGCGGCGGGAGATACGCAGTATTTT CASSFLAAGDTQYF
- - TRBJ2-1 TRBV21-1 TGTGCCAGCAGCACCAGGGACAAGTTCTTC CASSTRDKFF
TRBD2 - TRBJ2-1 TRBV5-6 TGTGCCAGCAGCTTCTTAATCGCGGGAGAGAATGAGCAGTTCTTC CASSFLIAGENEQFF
TRBD1 - TRBJ2-3 TRBV18 TGTGCCAGCTCACCGGGGACAGGGGGCCGCACAGATACGCAGTATTTT CASSPGTGGRTDTQYF
TRBD1 - TRBJ1-6 TRBV28 TGTGCCAGCAGGCTTGGGACAGACAGCTCCTATAATTCACCCCTCCACTTT CASRLGTDSSYNSPLHF
TRBD2 - TRBJ2-2 TRBV11-2 TGTGCCAGCAGCAGGACTAGCGGGAACCGCCCCCATAGCACCGGGGAGCTGTTTTTT CASSRTSGNRPHSTGELFF
- - TRBJ2-2 TRBV6-5 TGTGCCAGCAGAAGACAGGTTCTCGGGGAGCTGTTTTTT CASRRQVLGELFF
TRBD1 once TRBJ2-3 TRBV29-1 TGCAGCGGCTGGACAGGGGGCACAGATACGCAGTATTTT CSGWTGGTDTQYF
TRBD2 - TRBJ2-2 TRBV5-1 TGCGCCAGCAGCTCGACTAGCGGGGAGAACACCGGGGAGCTGTTTTTT CASSSTSGENTGELFF